Shown below are 16 T cell receptor beta chains from a single sample sequenced in a study of blood T cells in healthy people across ages. A second 7 to 11 cycle PCR used barcoded and J-beta primers. TCRdb re-called the 5' RACE reads through MiXCR, storing one row per CDR3 protein. The data hold 1 million or so distinct CDR3 sequences, with approximately 26% observed a single time. A further study also used this sample, focusing on T cells of mothers and their children.

The sequenced sample consisted of blood. Receptor source: a girl aged 2 to 10 in good health.

The J gene is TRBJ2-7, the V gene TRBV29-1; possible D gene TRBD1, 6 bases. V was clipped by 8 bases and J by 0 bases, with 14 bases between them. The CDR3 length is 13 residues. Germline values: CDR1 SQVTM, CDR2 ANQGSEA. In DNA form, the CDR3 reads TGCAGCTTCCGTACAGGGTACTCCTACGAGCAGTACTTC. Protein product: CSFRTGYSYEQYF.

This clonotype was seen a handful of times. This chain uses TRBV20-1 with TRBJ1-1; unclear D gene. Trimming took off 3 bases at V and 8 bases at J, with 7 bases between the two ends. CDR1 and CDR2 from the germline V gene are DFQATT and SNEGSKA (reference sequence). This CDR3 spans 10 amino acids. Here the CDR3 reads CSARFTEAFF. DNA for the CDR3: TGCAGTGCTAGGTTCACGGAAGCTTTCTTT.

The gene calls are TRBV28 and TRBJ2-1; either TRBD1 or TRBD2 may fit D (5 bases each). The CDR3 runs 13 residues. V lost 4 bases to trimming and J lost 7 bases, with 11 bases between them. Germline lookup yields CDR1 MDHEN and CDR2 SYDVKM. CDR3 DNA: TGTGCCAGCAGTTCCGGGACGCGGAATGAGCAGTTCTTC. Protein: CASSSGTRNEQFF.

This chain uses TRBV27 with TRBJ2-5, with 7 bases aligning to TRBD2. The J call may be wrong; the DNA end is better matched by TRBJ2-7. CDR1 is MNHEY and CDR2 is SMNVEV in the germline V gene (reference sequence). The CDR3 covers 13 residues. The chain's CDR3 is CASSLGTIYEQYF. CDR3 in DNA: TGTGCCAGCAGTCTCGGGACTATCTACGAGCAGTACTTC.

This rearrangement joins TRBV4-3 to TRBJ2-5; the D gene is possibly TRBD1 (5 bases). The DNA end favors TRBJ2-1, so the J call may be wrong. The CDR3 consists of 14 residues. Germline V gene lookup returns CDR1 LGHNA and CDR2 YSLEER. The CDR3 sequence is CASSQGGQYNEQFF. For the CDR3, the DNA is TGCGCCAGCAGCCAAGGTGGACAATACAATGAGCAGTTCTTC.

This clonotype was found a few times. The junction and the germline gene differ at one end; a read error may be behind it. The rearrangement links TRBV3-1 to TRBJ1-2, with D maybe TRBD1 (6 bases). Looked up from germline, CDR1 is LGHDT and CDR2 is YNNKEL (reference sequence). The CDR3 consists of 12 residues. As DNA, the CDR3 is TGTGCCAGCAGCTCGGACAGCTATGGCTACGCCTTC. The encoded protein is CASSSDSYGYAF.

The sample holds many counts of this clonotype. This sequence joins TRBV5-6 and TRBJ2-1; the match to TRBD1 covers 10 bases. Germline assignment: CDR1 SGHDT and CDR2 YYEEEE. The CDR3 consists of 15 residues. J gave up 4 bases and V 5 bases, and 6 bases lay outside the gene matches. CDR3 residues: CASSSRDRGYNEQFF. CDR3 in DNA: TGTGCCAGCAGTTCCCGGGACAGGGGATACAATGAGCAGTTCTTC.

The chain has TRBV7-3 and TRBJ2-5; TRBD2 matches 12 bases. This CDR3 contains 15 residues. Germline V CDR1 and CDR2: SGHTA, FQGTGA. Unmatched junction bases numbered 9, after V lost 8 bases and J lost 5 bases. The CDR3 DNA reads TGTGCCAGCGGCCTGACCGGGACTAGCGGGGAGACCCAGTACTTC. Its translation: CASGLTGTSGETQYF.

A few counts support this clonotype. The rearrangement joins TRBV10-3 to TRBJ2-5; 13 bases are a match to TRBD2. The CDR3 covers 13 residues. Trimming took 11 bases from V and 5 from J; bases not matched to a gene: 5. In germline, CDR1 is ENHRY, CDR2 SYGVKD. CDR3 loop: CAAGLAGSETQYF. CDR3 in DNA: TGTGCCGCGGGACTAGCGGGATCGGAGACCCAGTACTTC.

This clonotype appeared a few times. As DNA, the CDR3 is TGTGCCAGCAGTTACTACACCCTGACGGACAACTCTGGAAACACCATATATTTT. It translates to CASSYYTLTDNSGNTIYF. This sequence joins TRBV6-2 or TRBV6-3 and TRBJ1-3, with TRBD1 as a possible D gene (5 bases). This CDR3 region has 18 residues. Looked up from germline, CDR1 is MNHEY and CDR2 is SVGEGT. V lost 1 base to trimming and J lost 0 bases, with 16 bases between them.

V and J are TRBV18 and TRBJ2-5; a weak D match, TRBD2 (5 bases). The V and J ends lost 3 bases and 4 bases respectively, with 9 bases between them. The CDR3 length is 13 residues. Germline CDR1 reads KGHSH; CDR2 reads LQKENI. This CDR3 is CASSPLARETQYF. The CDR3, as DNA: TGTGCCAGCTCACCGCTAGCTCGAGAGACCCAGTACTTC.

This clonotype was found a few times. The chain has TRBV5-4 and TRBJ1-1; 8 nucleotides line up with TRBD1. The CDR3 contains 14 residues. Germline CDR1 and CDR2: SGHNT and YYREEE (reference sequence). Unmatched junction bases numbered 14, after V lost 4 bases and J lost 12 bases. The CDR3: CASSRGTGGPTTFF. The CDR3 DNA follows: TGTGCCAGCAGCCGCGGGACAGGCGGCCCTACAACTTTCTTT.

Regarding this clonotype: One junction end disagrees with the germline gene, perhaps due to a read error. The rearrangement uses TRBV7-9 and TRBJ2-1, with 7 bases fitting TRBD2. The CDR3 length is 12 residues. The germline V gene has CDR1 SEHNR and CDR2 FQNEAQ (reference sequence). The CDR3 region is CASGRETNEQFF. The DNA for the CDR3 is TGCGCCAGCGGGCGGGAGACCAATGAGCAGTTCTTC. The full variable domain, in which reference TRBV7-9 and TRBJ2-1 provide the parts outside the CDR3, is DTGVSQNPRHKITKRGQNVTFRCDPISEHNRLYWYRQTLGQGPEFLTYFQNEAQLEKSRLLSDRFSAERPKGSFSTLEIQRTEQGDSAMYLCASGRETNEQFFGPGTRLTVL.

The chain combines TRBV20-1 with TRBJ2-3; 8 bases are shared with TRBD2. The J segment lost 5 bases and the V segment lost 5 bases, leaving 6 bases of the junction unmatched. The CDR3 runs to 13 residues. CDR1 is DFQATT and CDR2 is SNEGSKA in the germline V gene (reference sequence). This CDR3 reads CSAYGGAVDTQYF. The CDR3 region has the DNA TGCAGTGCTTACGGGGGGGCGGTAGATACGCAGTATTTT.

For the CDR3, the DNA is TGTGCCAGCAAGCTAGCGGGGGGCTACGAGCAGTACTTC. Protein sequence: CASKLAGGYEQYF. The chain couples TRBV12-3 or TRBV12-4 to TRBJ2-7, with 11 nucleotides matching TRBD2. V shed 7 bases and J 3 bases; nucleotides not matched to a gene: 2. There are 13 residues in the CDR3.

This clonotype was seen repeatedly, ten times or more. The chain is built from TRBV28 and TRBJ1-4; D remains unclear. This CDR3 contains 12 residues. Germline CDR1 reads MDHEN; CDR2 reads SYDVKM. V was pared by 5 bases and J by 4 bases, with 5 bases between. CDR3 in amino acids: CASSPRNEKLFF. The CDR3 DNA is TGTGCCAGCAGTCCCCGTAATGAAAAACTGTTTTTT.